A selection of T cell receptor beta chains follows, all from one sample in a study of T cell clones after liver transplantation. Profiled with immunoSEQ multiplex PCR; TCRdb holds only in-frame clones, not every one. The sample gives about 120,000 clones, approximately 90% of which show up once; roughly 0.8% is in the top ten. The sample was CD4+ T cells from blood, taken 12 months after liver transplant. These receptor sequences come from a human patient who received a liver transplant. Some T cells may arise from the graft donor. Both conserved end residues are part of each CDR3. D genes are given only for firm matches. Size is stated for part of the rows, as once, few or many counts, or as a class when the clone is expanded.

>14|TRBD1|TRBV29-1|TRBJ2-1|NA
TGCAGCGTTGTGGGGACAGGGACCGTGAGTGAGCAGTTCTTC
CSVVGTGTVSEQFF
>14|TRBD1|TRBV5-1|TRBJ2-7|once
TGCGCCAGCAGCGCAGCCCCCGGGACAGGGGGCCAGTACTTC
CASSAAPGTGGQYF
>15|NA|TRBV6-6|TRBJ2-5|NA
TGTGCCAGCAGTTACCCCCTCGGGCAGGCAGAGACCCAGTACTTC
CASSYPLGQAETQYF
>13|NA|TRBV2|TRBJ1-2|NA
TGTGCCAGCAGTTACAGGGAGCAGGGCGGCTACACCTTC
CASSYREQGGYTF
>18|TRBD1|TRBV19|TRBJ2-3|NA
TGTGCCAGTAGTCCGGGACAGGGGGCGCAGTGGAGCACAGATACGCAGTATTTT
CASSPGQGAQWSTDTQYF
>15|NA|TRBV7-3|TRBJ2-2|NA
TGTGCCAGCAGCTCACTAGGGACTAACACCGGGGAGCTGTTTTTT
CASSSLGTNTGELFF
>15|TRBD2|TRBV7-9|TRBJ2-7|NA
TGTGCCAGCAGCTTTTCTGGACTAGCGGGCGGCGAGCAGTACTTC
CASSFSGLAGGEQYF
>15|NA|TRBV21-1|TRBJ2-7|NA
TGTGCCAGCAGCAAAGAAAAGGTACTCTCCTACGAGCAGTACTTC
CASSKEKVLSYEQYF
>17|TRBD1|TRBV27|TRBJ2-1|NA
TGTGCCAGCAGTTCCCCCGGGACAGGGTTCTCCTACAATGAGCAGTTCTTC
CASSSPGTGFSYNEQFF
>21|TRBD1|TRBV15|TRBJ2-4|once
TGTGCCACCAGCGGAACGACGCCGGGACAGGGAACTCCTCTACCCAAAAACATTCAGTACTTC
CATSGTTPGQGTPLPKNIQYF
>17|TRBD2|TRBV10-3|TRBJ2-7|NA
TGTGCCATCAGTGAGAGGTGGACTAGCGGGAGGGCCTACGAGCAGTACTTC
CAISERWTSGRAYEQYF
>16|TRBD1|TRBV27|TRBJ2-1|NA
TGTGCCAGCAGTCTCCTAACAGGGGATCGCTACAATGAGCAGTTCTTC
CASSLLTGDRYNEQFF
>14|TRBD1|TRBV5-1|TRBJ1-1|NA
TGCGCCAGCAGCGTGGGACAGGGGAACACTGAAGCTTTCTTT
CASSVGQGNTEAFF
>14|NA|TRBV2|TRBJ2-7|NA
TGTGCCAGCAGTGAACATGTCAGCTCCTACGAGCAGTACTTC
CASSEHVSSYEQYF
>11|TRBD1|TRBV29-1|TRBJ1-2|NA
TGCAGAAGAACAGGGGCACCCGGCTACACCTTC
CRRTGAPGYTF
>13|NA|TRBV6-1|TRBJ2-5|few
TGTGCCAGCATTAGGACAATCATGGAGACCCAGTACTTC
CASIRTIMETQYF
>15|TRBD2|TRBV7-6|TRBJ2-7|NA
TGTGCCAGCAGCTCCGAGGCGGGAGTGAAGTACGAGCAGTACTTC
CASSSEAGVKYEQYF
>14|NA|TRBV5-1|TRBJ2-7|NA
TGCGCCAGCACCAATGCATTGAGCTCCTACGAGCAGTACTTC
CASTNALSSYEQYF
>14|TRBD1|TRBV28|TRBJ2-7|NA
TGTGCCAGCAGTTGGGGGACAGGGTCCTACGAGCAGTACTTC
CASSWGTGSYEQYF
>13|NA|TRBV9|TRBJ1-1|few
TGTGCCAGCAGCGCGCGGGGGAACACTGAAGCTTTCTTT
CASSARGNTEAFF
>14|TRBD2|TRBV29-1|TRBJ2-1|NA
TGCAGCGCTACCGGGACTAGCGGGATAAATGAGCAGTTCTTC
CSATGTSGINEQFF
>13|NA|TRBV7-6|TRBJ1-4|few
TGTGCCAGCAGCTTTCAGGGTGGCGAAAAACTGTTTTTT
CASSFQGGEKLFF
>14|NA|TRBV9|TRBJ1-1|few
TGTGCCAGCAGCGGAAGATTGGGGAACACTGAAGCTTTCTTT
CASSGRLGNTEAFF
>14|NA|TRBV7-8|TRBJ1-1|NA
TGTGCCAGCAGCTTAGCGGAGTCGAACACTGAAGCTTTCTTT
CASSLAESNTEAFF
>15|NA|TRBV12-5|TRBJ1-5|once
TGTGCTAGTGGTCCCTCCAGGGGAGGCAATCAGCCCCAGCATTTT
CASGPSRGGNQPQHF
>17|NA|TRBV2|TRBJ2-3|NA
TGTGCCAGCAGTGAAGCGACCTTTTTAGGGACGACAGATACGCAGTATTTT
CASSEATFLGTTDTQYF
>16|TRBD2|TRBV6-1|TRBJ2-3|NA
TGTGCCAGCAGTGAAGCGAGGGCGGGAGGACGGGATACGCAGTATTTT
CASSEARAGGRDTQYF
>15|TRBD1|TRBV28|TRBJ2-7|NA
TGTGCCAGCAGTTTTAGTGGACAGGGACCTTACGAGCAGTACTTC
CASSFSGQGPYEQYF
>12|NA|TRBV29-1|TRBJ1-4|NA
TGCAGCGTTTCTGGGATCGATGAAAAACTGTTTTTT
CSVSGIDEKLFF
>14|NA|TRBV7-2|TRBJ1-5|few
TGTGCCAGCAGCCTTCACAGCGGCAATCAGCCCCAGCATTTT
CASSLHSGNQPQHF
>16|TRBD2|TRBV18|TRBJ2-3|NA
TGTGCCAGCTCACTATCCGCGGCTAGCGGGACAGATACGCAGTATTTT
CASSLSAASGTDTQYF
>13|NA|TRBV2|TRBJ1-1|NA
TGTGCCAGCAGTGTACAGGGGAACACTGAAGCTTTCTTT
CASSVQGNTEAFF
>13|NA|TRBV27|TRBJ2-5|once
TGTGCCAGCTCCAGGGCAGATCAAGAGACCCAGTACTTC
CASSRADQETQYF
>13|NA|TRBV5-6|TRBJ2-7|NA
TGTGCCAGCAGCTTGGTGGCTAGCTACGAGCAGTACTTC
CASSLVASYEQYF
>15|NA|TRBV11-2|TRBJ2-7|NA
TGTGCCAGCAGCGTCCTCCCGGACAGTTCCTACGAGCAGTACTTC
CASSVLPDSSYEQYF
>15|NA|TRBV5-1|TRBJ1-2|NA
TGCGCCAGCAGCTTGGCTACAGGGACCAACTATGGCTACACCTTC
CASSLATGTNYGYTF
>15|TRBD1|TRBV18|TRBJ1-5|once
TGTGCCAGCTCACCACCCCAGGGGGCAGGGCAGCCCCAGCATTTT
CASSPPQGAGQPQHF
>16|TRBD2|TRBV5-6|TRBJ2-7|NA
TGTGCCAGCAGCCTCAGGACTAGCGGGAGCCCCTACGAGCAGTACTTC
CASSLRTSGSPYEQYF
>11|TRBD2|TRBV2|TRBJ2-1|few
TGTGCCAGCCGGCTAGCGGGACGGGAATTCTTC
CASRLAGREFF